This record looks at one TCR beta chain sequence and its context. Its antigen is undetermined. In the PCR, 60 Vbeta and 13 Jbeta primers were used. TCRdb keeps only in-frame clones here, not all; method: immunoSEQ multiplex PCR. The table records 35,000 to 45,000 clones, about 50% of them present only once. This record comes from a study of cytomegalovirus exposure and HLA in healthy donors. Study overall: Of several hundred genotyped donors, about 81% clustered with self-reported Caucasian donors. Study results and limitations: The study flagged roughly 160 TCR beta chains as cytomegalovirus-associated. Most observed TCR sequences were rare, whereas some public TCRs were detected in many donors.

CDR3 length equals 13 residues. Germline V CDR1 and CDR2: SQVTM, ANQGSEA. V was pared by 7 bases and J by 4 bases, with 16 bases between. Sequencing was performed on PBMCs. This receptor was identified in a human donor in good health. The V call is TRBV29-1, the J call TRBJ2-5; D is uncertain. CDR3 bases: TGCAGCGCCCGAGATATGAGTCCAGAGACCCAGTACTTC. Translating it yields CSARDMSPETQYF.